This T cell receptor beta chain was recovered during a study of T cells in Graves' hyperthyroidism and ophthalmopathy. The table lists this clonotype with a few counts. No ophthalmopathy progression within 18 months constituted stable Graves' hyperthyroidism. Per the germline V gene, CDR1 is SEHNR and CDR2 is FQNEAQ (reference sequence). The length of the CDR3 is 16 residues. V lost 3 bases, J lost 4 bases, and 18 bases lay in between. RNA transcripts gave rise to amplified TCR beta CDR3 regions. The HTBI primer set drove a first-round RT-PCR of the TCR CDR3. Using its own MiXCR run on the multiplex PCR reads, TCRdb lists one record per CDR3 protein. The repertoire consists of around 720,000 distinct CDR3 sequences, with around a third occurring once and the leading ten covering roughly 30%.

The sample taken for sequencing was blood. The V gene is TRBV7-9, the J gene TRBJ1-1; no clear D gene. The receptor's source is a woman aged 40-49 years with Graves' hyperthyroidism. CDR3 in amino acids: CASSFPTGFRVTEAFF. The CDR3 DNA follows: TGTGCCAGCAGCTTCCCGACTGGGTTTCGGGTCACTGAAGCTTTCTTT.